The T cell receptor beta chain under discussion was sequenced for a study of glioma-infiltrating T cells. For the study at large: Samples included WHO grade II oligodendrogliomas or astrocytomas and initial-diagnosis grade IV glioblastomas. Study-level findings and limits: Gliomas, especially low-grade, showed above-expected tissue-blood divergence; non-neoplastic patients showed below. A blood CDR3 motif signature was depleted in highly divergent patients.

Amplification of TCR alpha and beta CDR3 regions from RNA used iRepertoire nested multiplex PCR. One-step reverse transcription and amplification started from approximately 100-400 ng of tissue mRNA or PBMC total RNA. TCRdb re-called the multiplex PCR reads with MiXCR, one entry per CDR3 protein. This table holds 400,000 or so distinct CDR3 sequences, around 45% found once. This clonotype showed up just a few times. No antigen is known for it. This could be a read error, since a much larger clone is one nucleotide away. The sequencing sample was made of glioma tissue, nonneoplastic brain tissue, or PBMCs (not recorded which). The sequence was collected from a human donor with low-grade glioma or glioblastoma, undergoing nonglioma brain surgery, or in good health (not recorded which).

The CDR3 DNA reads as TGTGCCACCATCATAGAACAGGGGGCATCCACTGAAGCTTTCTTT. Translation: CATIIEQGASTEAFF. This chain uses TRBV15 with TRBJ1-1; 9 bases match TRBD1. The germline CDR1 and CDR2 sequences are LNHNV and YYDKDF (reference sequence). This CDR3 spans 15 amino acids. V shed 7 bases, J shed 4 bases, and the junction held 10 bases outside the gene matches.